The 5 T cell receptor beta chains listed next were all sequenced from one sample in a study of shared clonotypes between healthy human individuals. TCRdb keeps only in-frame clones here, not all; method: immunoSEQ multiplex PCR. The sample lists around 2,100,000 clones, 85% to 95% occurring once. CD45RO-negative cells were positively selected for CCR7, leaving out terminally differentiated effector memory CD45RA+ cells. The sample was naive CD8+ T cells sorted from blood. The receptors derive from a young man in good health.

The CDR3 reads CASSIPGGGGELFF. DNA of the CDR3: TGTGCCAGTAGTATACCTGGGGGTGGCGGGGAGCTGTTTTTT. The gene calls are TRBV19 and TRBJ2-2; the D call may be TRBD1 or TRBD2 (5 bases each). The CDR3 loop spans 14 amino acids. The V gene lost 2 bases and the J gene lost 7 bases, with 11 bases spanning the gap. Per the germline V gene, CDR1 is LNHDA and CDR2 is SQIVND (reference sequence).

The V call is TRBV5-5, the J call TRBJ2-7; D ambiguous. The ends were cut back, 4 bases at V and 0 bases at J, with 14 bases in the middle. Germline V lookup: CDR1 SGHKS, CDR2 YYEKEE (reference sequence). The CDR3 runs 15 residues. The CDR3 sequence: CASSPSPGLSYEQYF. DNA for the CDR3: TGTGCCAGCAGCCCCAGTCCGGGCCTCTCCTACGAGCAGTACTTC.

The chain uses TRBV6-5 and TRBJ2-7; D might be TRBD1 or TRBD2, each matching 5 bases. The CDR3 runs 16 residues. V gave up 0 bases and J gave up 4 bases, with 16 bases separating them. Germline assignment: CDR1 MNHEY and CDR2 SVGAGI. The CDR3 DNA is TGTGCCAGCAGTTACTCTAGGGGACCCCGGAGTTACGAGCAGTACTTC. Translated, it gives CASSYSRGPRSYEQYF.

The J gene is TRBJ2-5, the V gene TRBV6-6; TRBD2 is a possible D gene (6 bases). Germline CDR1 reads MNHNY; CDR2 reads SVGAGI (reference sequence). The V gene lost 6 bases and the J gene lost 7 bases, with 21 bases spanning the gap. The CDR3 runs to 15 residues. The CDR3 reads CASSPAGQAGGTQYF. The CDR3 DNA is TGTGCCAGCAGCCCCGCGGGGCAGGCGGGCGGGACCCAGTACTTC.

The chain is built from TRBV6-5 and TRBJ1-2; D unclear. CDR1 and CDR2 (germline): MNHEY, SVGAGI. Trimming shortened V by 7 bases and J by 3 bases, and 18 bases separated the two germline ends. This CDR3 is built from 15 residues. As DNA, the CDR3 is TGTGCCAGCAAGAGAGGGCATCGGGTGGACTATGGCTACACCTTC. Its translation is CASKRGHRVDYGYTF.